This T cell receptor beta chain was documented in a study of T cell clonality in common variable immunodeficiency. Patients had low serum IgG, IgA and/or IgM and specific antibody deficiency. No CVID subject was ill or on immunomodulatory drugs when sampled. This clone is identified as medium-sized (0.01 to 0.1%) from frequency. Antigen: not known. The CDR3 is cut off 3 residues early in the read; its end comes from the germline J gene. Study-wide results and limits: T cell subpopulation sequencing would be needed to explain CVID clonality. Fewer deletions and N-nucleotide insertions were reportedly seen in common variable immunodeficiency TCR beta sequences.

The protocol was immunoSEQ multiplex PCR, while the TCRdb copy is restricted to in-frame clones and leaves out a portion. The listing records fewer than 20,000 clones. This CDR3 spans 13 amino acids. V was clipped by 9 bases and J by 2 bases; unmatched bases: 5. The germline V gene encodes CDR1 SGHTA and CDR2 FQGNSA. This receptor was obtained from a human donor with common variable immunodeficiency. The sample comprised peripheral blood mononuclear cells. V and J are TRBV7-2 and TRBJ2-5; 8 positions match TRBD2. The part of the CDR3 DNA that was read is TGTGCCAGTCAGCGGGGGCTACAAGAGACC. Its translation: CASQRGLQET. The entire CDR3 protein is CASQRGLQETQYF.